One sample yielded the 9 T cell receptor beta chains listed below, sequenced in a study of shared clonotypes between healthy human individuals. Clones were sequenced by immunoSEQ multiplex PCR, and TCRdb holds only the in-frame ones, with some missing. The data contain more than 1.2 million clones, approximately 98.5% of them singletons. The sample consisted of naive CD4+ T cells sorted from blood. Subset in this sample: CD45RA+ positively selected. The receptors were gathered from a man aged 30-40 years in good health.

The CDR3 DNA sequence: TGTGCCAGCTCACCCCTAAGACAGGACACGTCTGAAAAACTGTTTTTT. Translation: CASSPLRQDTSEKLFF. The gene calls are TRBV18 and TRBJ1-4; D is perhaps TRBD1 (6 bases). The CDR3 extends over 16 amino acids. The V and J ends lost 3 bases and 7 bases respectively, with 18 bases between them. In germline, CDR1 is KGHSH, CDR2 LQKENI.

The chain joins TRBV10-3 to TRBJ1-2; the D is unclear. The CDR3 contains 14 residues. Trimming pared 0 bases from V and 1 base from J, leaving 6 bases between. Germline assignment: CDR1 ENHRY and CDR2 SYGVKD. The CDR3 is CAISESTGNYGYTF. The CDR3 bases are TGTGCCATCAGTGAGTCTACGGGTAACTATGGCTACACCTTC.

V is TRBV7-2 and J is TRBJ2-3; 7 nucleotides agree with TRBD2. CDR1 and CDR2 from the germline V gene are SGHTA and FQGNSA. After removal of 1 base from V and 2 bases from J, the junction contained 6 bases not matched to a gene. This CDR3 is built from 16 residues. In nucleotides, the CDR3 is TGTGCCAGCAGCTTAGTCGGACTAGTTTTCACAGATACGCAGTATTTT. Translation gives CASSLVGLVFTDTQYF.

This chain links TRBV6-5 with TRBJ1-1; no clear D. Per germline, CDR1 MNHEY and CDR2 SVGAGI. V was trimmed by 0 bases and J by 1 base, leaving 6 bases between them. The CDR3 has 14 residues. DNA for the CDR3: TGTGCCAGCAGTTACTCGGCGAAGAACACTGAAGCTTTCTTT. Amino acid sequence: CASSYSAKNTEAFF.

The genes are TRBV7-6 and TRBJ2-1; 7 bases line up with TRBD2. V lost 0 bases to trimming and J lost 0 bases; unmatched junction nucleotides: 5. This CDR3 comprises 17 residues. CDR1 and CDR2 (germline): SGHVS, FNYEAQ. The CDR3 loop reads CASSLAFGGSSYNEQFF. The CDR3 DNA is TGTGCCAGCAGCTTAGCGTTTGGCGGGAGCTCCTACAATGAGCAGTTCTTC.

This chain connects TRBV9 to TRBJ2-1, with 9 bases that match TRBD2. CDR3 length equals 16 residues. The germline CDR1 and CDR2 sequences are SGDLS and YYNGEE. With 5 bases clipped from V and 4 bases from J, the junction kept 10 bases outside the gene matches. CDR3 residues: CASSSSGTSIYNEQFF. In DNA, the CDR3 is TGTGCCAGCAGTTCATCCGGGACTAGCATTTACAATGAGCAGTTCTTC.

The CDR3 bases are TGTGCCAGCAGTCCGGGAGGTGTAGAGACCCAGTACTTC. Protein: CASSPGGVETQYF. The J gene is TRBJ2-5, the V gene TRBV6-5, with 7 bases aligning to TRBD2. The germline V gene encodes CDR1 MNHEY and CDR2 SVGAGI. V trimming: 5 bases; J trimming: 4 bases; junction bases outside the gene matches: 4. This CDR3 is built from 13 residues.

The chain employs TRBV6-5 and TRBJ1-3; tentative D call: TRBD1 (5 bases). The V end was cut by 8 bases, the J end by 0 bases, with 14 bases between. The CDR3 contains 15 residues. In germline, CDR1 is MNHEY, CDR2 SVGAGI. The CDR3: CASSRGTSSGNTIYF. CDR3 sequence (DNA): TGTGCCAGCTCCAGAGGGACTTCCTCTGGAAACACCATATATTTT.

Comment on this clone: The same CDR3 can be traced to other DNA sequences in this sample. The chain recombines TRBV11-2 with TRBJ2-5; D possibly uses TRBD1 or TRBD2 (6 bases each). The CDR3 spans 13 residues. Germline CDR1 is SGHAT and CDR2 is FQNNGV. V shed 5 bases and J shed 5 bases, with 12 bases lying between them. The CDR3 nucleotides read TGTGCCAGCAGCCCGGGGGCGCGGGAGACCCAGTACTTC. It codes for CASSPGARETQYF.